The T cell receptor beta chain described here comes from a study of blood T cells in healthy people across ages. Germline loops: CDR1 SGHRS, CDR2 YFSETQ. V dropped 4 bases and J dropped 5 bases, with 18 bases sitting between them. The CDR3 totals 15 residues. Next came a second PCR, run for about 6 to 11 cycles, which used a sample-barcoded 5' primer along with a J-beta primer mix. Every sample returned 3 million or more CDR3-containing paired-end reads. TCRdb ran MiXCR on the 5' RACE reads and lists one entry per CDR3 protein. The data contain some 1.8 million distinct CDR3 sequences, about 39% of them singletons. Donors were systemically healthy Caucasian individuals from Russia aged 6 to 90 years.

The TCR sequence derives from a human donor in good health. The chain joins TRBV5-1 to TRBJ1-2; possibly TRBD1 for D (6 bases). Sequencing used blood. CDR3 bases: TGCGCCAGCAGCCCCTCGGCCGGGACACTTTATGGCTACACCTTC. Translated, it gives CASSPSAGTLYGYTF.